Listed below are T cell receptor beta chains from one sample, sequenced in a study of shared clonotypes between healthy human individuals. Assay: immunoSEQ multiplex PCR; the TCRdb copy retains only in-frame clones and omits some. The sample records a few million clones, around nine tenths being singletons. The sample consisted of naive CD4+ T cells sorted from blood. The origin of the receptors is a man between 18 and 35 years old in good health. Both conserved end residues are part of each CDR3. Each record gives: J gene, clone size, D gene, V gene, CDR3 DNA, CDR3 protein. A D gene is named only where the DNA matches it firmly. Not every row has a clone size; where given, it reads once, few, many or a size class.

TRBJ1-1 | NA | NA | TRBV18 | TGTGCCAGCTCAACCATTTCCAGTTGGAACACTGAAGCTTTCTTT | CASSTISSWNTEAFF
TRBJ2-5 | NA | TRBD2 | TRBV4-1 | TGCGCCAGCAGCGATGGGACTAGCGGGGGGGCTAGGGAGACCCAGTACTTC | CASSDGTSGGARETQYF
TRBJ1-4 | NA | TRBD1 | TRBV28 | TGTGCCAGCACGGGGGACAGGGTTCCTCTAACTAATGAAAAACTGTTTTTT | CASTGDRVPLTNEKLFF
TRBJ1-4 | NA | NA | TRBV2 | TGTGCCAGCAGCGCAAACACAGGGTTAGGCGAAAAACTGTTTTTT | CASSANTGLGEKLFF
TRBJ2-3 | NA | NA | TRBV6-6 | TGTGCCAGCAGTTACGTGGGTAGCACAGATACGCAGTATTTT | CASSYVGSTDTQYF
TRBJ2-3 | NA | NA | TRBV5-1 | TGCGCCAGCAGCTTGGTACTAGACCCTACAGATACGCAGTATTTT | CASSLVLDPTDTQYF
TRBJ2-7 | NA | TRBD2 | TRBV11-3 | TGTGCCAGCAGCTATGGACTAGCGGGAGGTTCCGAGCAGTACTTC | CASSYGLAGGSEQYF
TRBJ2-7 | NA | TRBD1 | TRBV6-1 | TGTGCCAGCAGTGCCCAGGACAGGGGGACCAACGAGCAGTACTTC | CASSAQDRGTNEQYF
TRBJ2-1 | once | NA | TRBV29-1 | TGCAGCGTTGTGGCCGAAAGCTACAATGAGCAGTTCTTC | CSVVAESYNEQFF
TRBJ2-7 | NA | TRBD2 | TRBV11-2 | TGTGCCAGCAGCTTAGCGTTAGCGGGGGGCTCCTACGAGCAGTACTTC | CASSLALAGGSYEQYF
TRBJ2-2 | NA | NA | TRBV4-1 | TGCGCCAGCAGCCAAGCTCCCTGGAGTCGGAACACCGGGGAGCTGTTTTTT | CASSQAPWSRNTGELFF
TRBJ1-5 | NA | TRBD1 | TRBV28 | TGTGCCAGCAGTTTCCAGGGGGCGAGAAGTGGACAGCCCCAGCATTTT | CASSFQGARSGQPQHF
TRBJ2-7 | NA | NA | TRBV5-1 | TGCGCCAGCAGCTTGGGGACAGCCTTCTCCTACGAGCAGTACTTC | CASSLGTAFSYEQYF
TRBJ1-6 | NA | NA | TRBV30 | TGTGCCTCTAAGACCGATTCACCCCTCCACTTT | CASKTDSPLHF
TRBJ2-7 | NA | NA | TRBV7-2 | TGTGCCAGCAGCTTACCACCGGTCCGGGGGGAGCAGTACTTC | CASSLPPVRGEQYF
TRBJ2-7 | NA | TRBD1 | TRBV2 | TGTGCCAGCAGTGCGGGACAGGGTCCCTACGAGCAGTACTTC | CASSAGQGPYEQYF
TRBJ2-5 | NA | TRBD1 | TRBV11-3 | TGTGCCAGCAGCTTAGGACAGGGGCAAGAGACCCAGTACTTC | CASSLGQGQETQYF
TRBJ1-2 | NA | NA | TRBV6-6 | TGTGCCAGCAGTTACGTGGGGGCAAACTATGGCTACACCTTC | CASSYVGANYGYTF
TRBJ2-1 | NA | NA | TRBV5-4 | TGTGCCAGCAGCTTGGCAAAGAACTCCTACAATGAGCAGTTCTTC | CASSLAKNSYNEQFF
TRBJ2-7 | NA | NA | TRBV30 | TGTGCCTGGAGTGTAGGCCAGGCCTACGAGCAGTACTTC | CAWSVGQAYEQYF
TRBJ2-7 | NA | NA | TRBV13 | TGTGCCAGCAGCCCCCCGGTCATGGGCTTCTACGAGCAGTACTTC | CASSPPVMGFYEQYF
TRBJ2-2 | NA | TRBD1 | TRBV28 | TGTGCCAGCAGGTCGGGACAGGGGGCGGGCACCGGGGAGCTGTTTTTT | CASRSGQGAGTGELFF
TRBJ1-5 | NA | NA | TRBV2 | TGTGCCAGCAGTCCCTGGGGGTGGCCCCAGCATTTT | CASSPWGWPQHF
TRBJ2-3 | NA | TRBD2 | TRBV5-4 | TGTGCCAGCAGCGCGAAGGGACTAGCGAACACAGATACGCAGTATTTT | CASSAKGLANTDTQYF
TRBJ2-7 | NA | TRBD2 | TRBV7-9 | TGTGCCAGCAGCTTAGACCTAGCGGGGGCCTCCTACGAGCAGTACTTC | CASSLDLAGASYEQYF
TRBJ2-7 | NA | TRBD2 | TRBV6-5 | TGTGCCAGCGGGAGGGCCTTCCGGGAGCAGTACTTC | CASGRAFREQYF
TRBJ1-4 | NA | NA | TRBV4-1 | TGCGCCAGCAGCCAAGGCCTCGGGCCGGTTAATGAAAAACTGTTTTTT | CASSQGLGPVNEKLFF
TRBJ1-1 | NA | NA | TRBV2 | TGTGCCAGCAGTATCGTTTTTACAGGGTCTGAAGCTTTCTTT | CASSIVFTGSEAFF
TRBJ1-1 | NA | TRBD1 | TRBV30 | TGTGCCGGTATATCCGGGACAGGGATCACTGAAGCTTTCTTT | CAGISGTGITEAFF
TRBJ1-6 | NA | NA | TRBV6-6 | TGTGCCAGCAGCCCAACAGGGCTGAATTCACCCCTCCACTTT | CASSPTGLNSPLHF
TRBJ2-1 | NA | TRBD1 | TRBV6-5 | TGTGCCAGCAACAACAGGGGCCTCACTGGTGAGCAGTTCTTC | CASNNRGLTGEQFF
TRBJ1-6 | NA | NA | TRBV2 | TGTGCCAGCAGTACGGTGGGGGGAGGGTATAATTCACCCCTCCACTTT | CASSTVGGGYNSPLHF
TRBJ1-2 | NA | NA | TRBV5-4 | TGTGCCAGCAGCGCGCGGACAAATAACTATGGCTACACCTTC | CASSARTNNYGYTF
TRBJ2-5 | NA | TRBD2 | TRBV2 | TGTGCCAGCAGCCAAACCGGGACTAGCGGGGGGGCCCGGGAGACCCAGTACTTC | CASSQTGTSGGARETQYF
TRBJ2-2 | NA | TRBD2 | TRBV5-8 | TGTGCCAGAGGACCGGGACTAGCTAGGGTGACCGGGGAGCTGTTTTTT | CARGPGLARVTGELFF
TRBJ1-1 | NA | NA | TRBV6-5 | TGTGCCAGCAGTTCGGCAGGGATGAGGGGTGAAGCTTTCTTT | CASSSAGMRGEAFF
TRBJ2-2 | NA | NA | TRBV18 | TGTGCCAGCTCAGGTCGGACTACCGGGGAGCTGTTTTTT | CASSGRTTGELFF
TRBJ2-7 | NA | NA | TRBV7-8 | TGTGCCAGCAGCTTAGCGCCTACCTACGAGCAGTACTTC | CASSLAPTYEQYF
TRBJ2-3 | NA | TRBD2 | TRBV10-3 | TGTGCCATCAGTGAGTCCTTAGCGGGGGGCACAGATACGCAGTATTTT | CAISESLAGGTDTQYF
TRBJ2-7 | NA | TRBD1 | TRBV5-4 | TGTGCCAGCAGCGTGGGACAGCTCTCATCCTACGAGCAGTACTTC | CASSVGQLSSYEQYF
TRBJ2-3 | NA | TRBD2 | TRBV7-2 | TGTGCCAGCAGCTTAAATAGCGGGGGGTTAAGCACAGATACGCAGTATTTT | CASSLNSGGLSTDTQYF
TRBJ2-7 | NA | NA | TRBV27 | TGTGCCAGCAGTTTCCCAAGGGGCGCCTACGAGCAGTACTTC | CASSFPRGAYEQYF
TRBJ1-3 | NA | TRBD1 | TRBV6-5 | TGTGCCAGCAACCGGACAGGGGGCTCTGGAAACACCATATATTTT | CASNRTGGSGNTIYF
TRBJ2-7 | once | NA | TRBV5-1 | TGCGCCAGCAGCTTGGGTTCAGGGGCAATCTACGAGCAGTACTTC | CASSLGSGAIYEQYF
TRBJ1-5 | NA | TRBD1 | TRBV5-8 | TGTGCCAGCACCGCCCGGCGAAGGGGGCTCAATAGCAATCAGCCCCAGCATTTT | CASTARRRGLNSNQPQHF
TRBJ2-1 | once | NA | TRBV28 | TGTGCCAGCAGTCTAGGGGGCGGGGGCCCTTACAATGAGCAGTTCTTC | CASSLGGGGPYNEQFF
TRBJ2-2 | once | NA | TRBV7-9 | TGTGCCAGCAGCTTAGCGCAGGCTACGGTCGGGGAGCTGTTTTTT | CASSLAQATVGELFF
TRBJ1-1 | NA | NA | TRBV11-2 | TGTGCCAGCAGCTTAGTCAGTTCTTACACTGAAGCTTTCTTT | CASSLVSSYTEAFF
TRBJ1-6 | few | NA | TRBV19 | TGTGCCAGTAGTATATCAGATACCCTCCACTTT | CASSISDTLHF
TRBJ1-1 | NA | NA | TRBV5-5 | TGTGCCAGCAGCTTGCGGGGTATGAACACTGAAGCTTTCTTT | CASSLRGMNTEAFF
TRBJ2-5 | NA | TRBD2 | TRBV2 | TGTGCCAGCAGTCGGACTAGCGGGGGCCAAGAGACCCAGTACTTC | CASSRTSGGQETQYF